Following are 24 T cell receptor beta chains from one sample sequenced in a study of blood T cell repertoires in COVID-19. TCRdb keeps only in-frame clones here, not all; method: immunoSEQ multiplex PCR. The table shows approximately 210,000 clones, with roughly nine tenths occurring only once. The sequenced material came from peripheral blood. The receptors originated from a man aged 35-49 years with acute or convalescent COVID-19.

The V gene is TRBV6-6, the J gene TRBJ2-7, with 10 bases matching TRBD2. CDR1 is MNHNY and CDR2 is SVGAGI in the germline V gene (reference sequence). Trimming at V came to 6 bases and at J to 5 bases, leaving 10 bases not matched to a gene. This CDR3 is 15 amino acids long. The CDR3, as DNA: TGTGCCAGCAGCCACTCGGGAGCGGGAGGGGACGAGCAGTACTTC. Its protein is CASSHSGAGGDEQYF.

This chain links TRBV13 with TRBJ2-7, with TRBD1 identical over 9 bases. Looked up from germline, CDR1 is PRHDT and CDR2 is FYEKMQ (reference sequence). This CDR3 spans 15 amino acids. After removal of 0 bases from V and 4 bases from J, the junction contained 4 bases not matched to a gene. This chain's CDR3 is CASSLGWTGEYEQYF. The CDR3 coding sequence is TGTGCCAGCAGCTTAGGATGGACAGGGGAGTACGAGCAGTACTTC.

The chain is built from TRBV11-2 and TRBJ1-2; weak D call: TRBD1 (6 bases). The V gene's germline CDR1 is SGHAT and CDR2 FQNNGV. V shed 5 bases and J shed 0 bases, with 10 bases lying between them. The CDR3 runs to 14 residues. The CDR3 sequence is CASSPGGANYGYTF. Written as DNA, the CDR3 is TGTGCCAGCAGCCCGGGGGGCGCTAACTATGGCTACACCTTC.

CDR3 DNA sequence: TGTGCCAGCGGAAATACAGGGCCTTTTGAAGCTTTCTTT. Amino acids: CASGNTGPFEAFF. V usage is TRBV5-6 and J usage is TRBJ1-1; D may be TRBD1 (6 bases). The CDR3 length is 13 residues. Germline-derived CDR1 and CDR2 are SGHDT and YYEEEE. The V end lost 7 bases, the J end lost 7 bases, and 17 bases lay between the germline ends.

The chain employs TRBV7-9 and TRBJ2-5; 10 bases map to TRBD2. V dropped 5 bases and J dropped 5; count of bases not matched to a gene: 14. There are 17 residues in the CDR3. Germline V gives CDR1 SEHNR, CDR2 FQNEAQ (reference sequence). CDR3 DNA: TGTGCCAGCAGCCATAGTCTCGAACTAGCGGGGCAGGAGACCCAGTACTTC. Its translation is CASSHSLELAGQETQYF.

The chain joins TRBV4-2 to TRBJ2-7; TRBD1 might be the D (7 bases). Trimming took 3 bases from V and 2 from J, leaving 17 bases between them. This CDR3 region has 16 residues. CDR1 and CDR2 from the germline V gene are LGHNA and YNFKEQ. This CDR3 reads CASSQGRQGGTYEQYF. CDR3 bases: TGTGCCAGCAGCCAGGGGCGGCAGGGGGGCACCTACGAGCAGTACTTC.

The chain couples TRBV29-1 to TRBJ1-2; no reliable D call. CDR1 and CDR2 from the germline V gene are SQVTM and ANQGSEA. V lost 4 bases and J lost 5, with 11 bases in between. The CDR3 spans 12 residues. The CDR3 DNA reads TGCAGCGTTGGACCTCTGACTTATGGCTACACCTTC. Translating it yields CSVGPLTYGYTF.

The V and J genes are TRBV18 and TRBJ2-5, with 12 bases matching TRBD1. Germline CDR1 and CDR2: KGHSH and LQKENI. Trimming at V came to 4 bases and at J to 5 bases, leaving 8 bases not matched to a gene. CDR3 length: 16 amino acids. The CDR3: CASSLRDRGRRETQYF. The CDR3 DNA follows: TGTGCCAGCTCACTCCGGGACAGGGGGCGCCGGGAGACCCAGTACTTC.

V usage is TRBV5-1 and J usage is TRBJ2-3; TRBD2 might be the D (6 bases). The CDR3 is 12 amino acids. Germline loops: CDR1 SGHRS, CDR2 YFSETQ. Trimming shortened V by 0 bases and J by 15 bases, and 14 bases separated the two germline ends. CDR3 coding DNA: TGCGCCAGCAGCTTGGAGGCGACTAGGGAATATTTT. As protein: CASSLEATREYF.

The sample holds one count of this clone. CDR3: CASSDQGGVSPLHF. The CDR3 DNA reads TGTGCCAGCAGCGATCAGGGCGGGGTATCACCCCTCCACTTT. The gene calls are TRBV7-3 and TRBJ1-6, with a possible D match to TRBD1 (5 bases). Germline V gives CDR1 SGHTA, CDR2 FQGTGA. The CDR3 has 14 amino acids. V dropped 5 bases and J dropped 10 bases, with 15 bases sitting between them.

The chain employs TRBV7-2 and TRBJ2-2; TRBD2 matches at 10 bases. Trimming at V came to 1 base and at J to 7 bases, leaving 3 bases not matched to a gene. Germline loops: CDR1 SGHTA, CDR2 FQGNSA. This CDR3 has 15 amino acids. CDR3 amino acids: CASSLEASGSGELFF. The CDR3, as DNA: TGTGCCAGCAGCTTAGAGGCTAGCGGGAGCGGGGAGCTGTTTTTT.

The chain is built from TRBV2 and TRBJ2-1, with 7 bases fitting TRBD2. The V gene's germline CDR1 is SNHLY and CDR2 FYNNEI. The CDR3 has 15 residues. The J segment lost 0 bases and the V segment lost 2 bases, leaving 1 base of the junction unmatched. Here the CDR3 reads CASSEIAGSYNEQFF. CDR3 sequence (DNA): TGTGCCAGCAGTGAAATAGCGGGCTCCTACAATGAGCAGTTCTTC. The complete variable domain, with remaining parts taken from reference TRBV2 and TRBJ2-1, reads EPEVTQTPSHQVTQMGQEVILRCVPISNHLYFYWYRQILGQKVEFLVSFYNNEISEKSEIFDDQFSVERPDGSNFTLKIRSTKLEDSAMYFCASSEIAGSYNEQFFGPGTRLTVL.

This chain links TRBV5-1 with TRBJ2-7, with a tentative D call TRBD1 (6 bases). Germline CDR1 reads SGHRS; CDR2 reads YFSETQ. This CDR3 contains 13 residues. Trimming shortened V by 5 bases and J by 0 bases, and 9 bases separated the two germline ends. The CDR3 reads CASRPDSSYEQYF. CDR3 nucleotides: TGCGCCAGCAGGCCGGACAGCTCCTACGAGCAGTACTTC.

Note on this clone: The sample has other DNA sequences that encode this CDR3 too. The chain recombines TRBV7-9 with TRBJ1-1; unclear D gene. Germline V gene data show CDR1 as SEHNR and CDR2 as FQNEAQ (reference sequence). The V end lost 4 bases, the J end lost 3 bases, and 9 bases lay between the germline ends. The CDR3 is made up of 13 amino acids. The CDR3 nucleotides are TGTGCCAGCAGCTCCCGCGGGGACACTGAAGCTTTCTTT. Its protein product is CASSSRGDTEAFF.

The rearrangement uses TRBV2 and TRBJ2-7; 10 nucleotides line up with TRBD1. The germline V gene has CDR1 SNHLY and CDR2 FYNNEI. V trimming: 1 base; J trimming: 2 bases; junction bases outside the gene matches: 2. The CDR3 sequence is 15 residues long. CDR3 residues: CASSEEGTGAYEQYF. The CDR3 DNA is TGTGCCAGCAGTGAAGAAGGGACAGGGGCCTACGAGCAGTACTTC. Variable domain in full (rest from reference TRBV2 and TRBJ2-7): EPEVTQTPSHQVTQMGQEVILRCVPISNHLYFYWYRQILGQKVEFLVSFYNNEISEKSEIFDDQFSVERPDGSNFTLKIRSTKLEDSAMYFCASSEEGTGAYEQYFGPGTRLTVT.

The chain links TRBV5-1 to TRBJ2-2, with 7 bases that match TRBD1. Germline-derived CDR1 and CDR2 are SGHRS and YFSETQ. This CDR3 region has 15 residues. The junction had 5 bases not matched to a gene; V was cut back by 1 base and J by 5 bases. Here the CDR3 DNA reads TGCGCCAGCAGCTTGATGACAGGGATTACCGGGGAGCTGTTTTTT. It specifies CASSLMTGITGELFF.

This rearrangement joins TRBV7-6 to TRBJ2-7, with 16 bases lining up with TRBD2. There are 21 residues in the CDR3. Germline V lookup: CDR1 SGHVS, CDR2 FNYEAQ. Trimming cost V 0 bases and J 3 bases; bases outside gene matches: 14. The CDR3 region is CASSLAPGTSGRAEAFYEQYF. CDR3 nucleotide sequence: TGTGCCAGCAGCTTAGCGCCCGGGACTAGCGGGAGGGCCGAGGCGTTCTACGAGCAGTACTTC.

The chain is built from TRBV19 and TRBJ1-2; TRBD1 might be the D (6 bases). Germline CDR1 reads LNHDA; CDR2 reads SQIVND (reference sequence). The CDR3 spans 14 residues. Trimming removed 4 bases from V and 10 bases from J, with 19 bases in between. The CDR3 here is CASSRLGHDEVYTF. The CDR3 nucleotides are TGTGCCAGTAGTAGGCTGGGACATGATGAAGTCTACACCTTC.

V usage is TRBV5-1 and J usage is TRBJ2-1; 8 positions agree with TRBD2. This CDR3 region has 16 residues. CDR1 is SGHRS and CDR2 is YFSETQ in the germline V gene. The J segment lost 7 bases and the V segment lost 4 bases, leaving 13 bases of the junction unmatched. The chain's CDR3 is CASSEGTSGRGNEQFF. CDR3 nucleotide sequence: TGCGCCAGCAGCGAAGGAACTAGCGGAAGGGGTAATGAGCAGTTCTTC.

V and J are TRBV3-1 (or the pseudogene TRBV3-2) and TRBJ1-6; 10 bases line up with TRBD1. The trim removed 4 bases at V and 1 base at J, leaving 4 bases unmatched. Germline lookup yields CDR1 LGHDT and CDR2 YNNKEL (reference sequence). The CDR3 sequence is 17 residues long. The CDR3 loop is CASSRQGAQSYNSPLHF. The CDR3 DNA is TGTGCCAGCAGCCGACAGGGGGCGCAGTCCTATAATTCACCCCTCCACTTT.

This chain joins TRBV7-6 and TRBJ2-7, with 8 bases fitting TRBD2. This CDR3 contains 19 residues. With V trimmed by 0 bases and J by 1 base, 14 bases remained unmatched. The germline CDR1 and CDR2 sequences are SGHVS and FNYEAQ. The CDR3 loop is CASSLARGPTSGFSYEQYF. CDR3 sequence (DNA): TGTGCCAGCAGCTTAGCCCGGGGCCCAACTAGCGGCTTTTCCTACGAGCAGTACTTC.

The V and J genes are TRBV5-1 and TRBJ2-5, with D perhaps TRBD1 (6 bases). Trimming stripped 0 bases from V and 0 bases from J, with 12 bases between. Germline CDR1 reads SGHRS; CDR2 reads YFSETQ. CDR3 length: 16 amino acids. As DNA, the CDR3 is TGCGCCAGCAGCTTGGGCGCCAGGGGATACCAAGAGACCCAGTACTTC. Translated, it gives CASSLGARGYQETQYF.

V is TRBV10-3 and J is TRBJ2-7; no reliable D call. Trimming cost V 4 bases and J 1 base, with 8 bases left between them. The CDR3 runs 13 residues. Germline values: CDR1 ENHRY, CDR2 SYGVKD. The CDR3 DNA follows: TGTGCCATCAGTGTTGAGCTATCCTACGAGCAGTACTTC. Protein sequence: CAISVELSYEQYF.

The chain is built from TRBV6-6 and TRBJ1-4; D perhaps matches TRBD1 (6 bases). In germline, CDR1 is MNHNY, CDR2 SVGAGI (reference sequence). CDR3 length: 15 residues. V was cut by 2 bases and J by 8 bases, with 15 bases left in between. The CDR3 region has the DNA TGTGCCAGCAGTTACGAGGGGGGGCTATTGGAAAAACTGTTTTTT. This codes for CASSYEGGLLEKLFF.